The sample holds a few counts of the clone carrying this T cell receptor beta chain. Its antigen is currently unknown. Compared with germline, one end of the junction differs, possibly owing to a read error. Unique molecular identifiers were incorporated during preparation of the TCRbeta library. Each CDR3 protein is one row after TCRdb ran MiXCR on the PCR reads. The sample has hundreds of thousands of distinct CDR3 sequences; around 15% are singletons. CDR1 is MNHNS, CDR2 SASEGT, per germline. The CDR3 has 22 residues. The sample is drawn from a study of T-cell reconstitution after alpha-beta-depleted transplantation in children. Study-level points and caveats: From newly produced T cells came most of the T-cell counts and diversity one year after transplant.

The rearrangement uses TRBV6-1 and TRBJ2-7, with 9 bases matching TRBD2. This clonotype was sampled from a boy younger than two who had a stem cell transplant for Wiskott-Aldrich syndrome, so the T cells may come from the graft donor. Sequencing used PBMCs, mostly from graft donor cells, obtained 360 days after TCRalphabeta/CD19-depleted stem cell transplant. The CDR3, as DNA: TGTGCCATCAGTGAATCCCACAGGAAGCGCGGGAGGGATCCCATTCCCCACTACGAGCAGTACTTC. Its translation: CAISESHRKRGRDPIPHYEQYF.